This record concerns one T cell receptor (beta chain) sequence. Which antigen it targets is not known. There are no base qualities to consult, and no much larger clone falls within one base. The data originate from a study of beta chain features in type 1 diabetes (dated by TCRdb to 2017 to 2018). Background for the entire study: No differences in mean age, gender distribution, total cell number or subset yield were found between patients and healthy donors. Naive and central memory subsets were obtained from all 30 or so donors, but regulatory and stem cell-like memory subsets were isolated from only 8 patients and 8 healthy donors. The study compared the TCRB repertoires of sorted circulating CD4+ T cell subsets in recently diagnosed type 1 diabetes patients with those in matched healthy donors. Across all samples, fewer than 110,000,000 sorted cells were examined, and cell number per subset correlated strongly with RNA yield.

From each donor, a single peripheral blood sample of roughly 0.11 L on average was drawn into heparinised tubes. Naive, central memory, regulatory and stem cell-like memory CD4+ T cells were sorted on a BD FACSAria II using a panel including CD45RO, CCR7, CD25, CD127, CD95 and CD27. A purity above 95% was achieved for all sorted populations. PBMCs were isolated immediately by Lymphoprep density gradient centrifugation and stained directly without culture. Samples were stained and sorted in pairs, with one healthy donor and one patient per experiment, so that batch effects were minimized. The High Capacity cDNA Reverse Transcription Kit was used to reverse transcribe all of the isolated RNA, meaning that expressed TCRB transcripts were what got sequenced. Naive, central memory and regulatory T cell samples underwent deep immunoSEQ sequencing, averaging around 3.6 million total reads per sample. Sorted cells were lysed in RLT buffer, and RNA was extracted using DNase-treated RNeasy Micro or Mini kits according to cell number. To prevent cross-contamination, every cell subset was processed on its own, while patient and healthy donor samples were processed together. TCRB sequences were amplified from cDNA with the immunoSEQ multiplex PCR, producing 87-bp fragments spanning the CDR3 region. The amplicons were sequenced using the Illumina HiSeq platform. On the authors' methods: PCR bias was corrected computationally using synthetic template baselines, and reads within Hamming distance 2 were collapsed, with unmergeable singletons discarded. By aligning reads against IMGT, V, D and J genes, CDR3 length, and insertions or deletions at six rearrangement sites were assigned. Within each subset, clonotype counts were normalized to sorted cell number, after which true diversity and Gini coefficients were computed with the tcR R package. The overlap coefficient, calculated on TCRB nucleotide sequences, was used to measure repertoire sharing. Out-of-frame TCRB sequences from naive cells were analyzed as a proxy for the pre-selection repertoire. TCRdb retrieved this table from immuneACCESS and kept in-frame rearrangements only. Not all clones are present; in checked studies, unresolved V genes account for under half, and no reason is known for the remainder. V and J calls and clone size are those listed in that table; D and trimming were worked out from the DNA. In this sample the table shows about 470,000 clones, 30% of which occur a single time. Clones ranked in the top ten supply around 0.065% of the sample.

What the work shows at the level of the full study, not this receptor alone: PCR may preferentially amplify shorter templates, but because patient and control samples were amplified and corrected together, any resulting skew would affect both groups equally. Fewer insertions and more nucleotide deletions at VDJ recombination sites were observed in patients with type 1 diabetes, implying thymic rearrangement abnormalities. Because cDNA was sequenced instead of genomic DNA, highly expressing activated cells could be over-represented, though the groups showed no difference in activation or CD3 levels. Only small numbers of individuals were included in the HLA sub-analyses, which left unresolved whether HLA type had any influence on TCRB rearrangement. The naive, central memory and regulatory TCRB repertoires appeared to resemble one another more closely among patients than among healthy donors. A moderate but significant shortening of TCRB CDR3 length was observed in type 1 diabetes patients in all four CD4+ subsets.

A distance of 11 bases separates the germline ends of V and J, which lose 2 bases and 9 bases respectively. Based on the germline V gene (reference sequence), the CDR1 and CDR2 sequences are GTSNPN and SVGIG. The CDR3 covers 12 residues, taking in both the cysteine and the phenylalanine. The DNA shown is the 36-base CDR3, in frame from base 1. Specimen: naive CD4+ T cells from blood. Taken with the paper, the label for cell subset or site translates to: true naive CD4+ T cells. This clonotype was sampled from a man between 18 and 29 years old in good health. This receptor chain uses TRBV30 and TRBJ1-5; there is no confident call for the D gene. The CDR3 loop reads CAWSLTRGPQHF. The sequenced DNA is TGTGCCTGGAGTCTTACCCGGGGGCCCCAGCATTTT.